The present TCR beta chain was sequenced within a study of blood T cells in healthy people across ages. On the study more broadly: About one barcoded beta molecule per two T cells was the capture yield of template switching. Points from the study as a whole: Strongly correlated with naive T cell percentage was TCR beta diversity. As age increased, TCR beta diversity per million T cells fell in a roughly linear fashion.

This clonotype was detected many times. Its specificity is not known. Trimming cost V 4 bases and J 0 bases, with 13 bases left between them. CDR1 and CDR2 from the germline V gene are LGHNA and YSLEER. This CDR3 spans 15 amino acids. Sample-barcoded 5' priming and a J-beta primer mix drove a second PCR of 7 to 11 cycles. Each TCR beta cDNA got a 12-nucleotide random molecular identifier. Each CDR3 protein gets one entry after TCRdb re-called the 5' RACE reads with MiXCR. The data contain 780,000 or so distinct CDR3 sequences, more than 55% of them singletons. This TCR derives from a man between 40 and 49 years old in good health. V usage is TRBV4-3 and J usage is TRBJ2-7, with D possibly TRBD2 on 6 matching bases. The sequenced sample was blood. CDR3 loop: CASSLLRGISYEQYF. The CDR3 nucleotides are TGCGCCAGCAGCCTACTTCGGGGGATCTCCTACGAGCAGTACTTC.